This T cell receptor beta chain came from a study of shared T cell receptors in the human thymus (dated by TCRdb to the early 2020s). At the level of the whole study: The study examined how the human thymus generates shared, self-reactive T-cell receptor alpha chains.

The germline V gene yields MDHEN for CDR1 and SYDVKM for CDR2. Taken from cysteine to phenylalanine, the CDR3 has 14 residues. Of all the DNA, just the CDR3 is kept, 42 bases in frame from base 1. Deletion took 3 bases off V and 4 bases off J, with a span of 12 bases between the germline ends. A remark on this clone: The specificity of this receptor is unknown. The input lacks base qualities; no much larger clone sits a single base away.

The library was generated by the immunoSEQ multiplex PCR assay. This is the immuneACCESS table as TCRdb keeps it, with only in-frame sequences that have V and J called. A part of the clones is gone; compared with another copy, unresolved V genes explain less than half, and the rest is unexplained. A total of roughly 660,000 clones appear in this sample, around 89% of them only once. The ten most abundant clones make up 0.0095% to 0.011% of the sample. A further study also used this sample, focusing on human thymus T cells. As noted in the second study: In Finland, the donors were immunologically healthy infants who were having open corrective cardiac surgery for congenital heart defects. Thymus tissue was collected as surgical resects that were removed during corrective cardiac surgery. Usage of V and J gene segments appeared to be biased in both the thymic and the peripheral blood repertoires. The related research found that thymic TCR repertoires overlapped highly between unrelated individuals. The study characterized TCR alpha and beta repertoires from about 8 infant thymus samples and a few related peripheral blood samples. Donor ages ranged from roughly 6 to 250 days, and the cohort comprised about six male and a couple of female infants. Thymocytes were mechanically released from the tissue and were stored as pellets of about 9.5-31 million cells at -70 degrees C. A QIAsymphony instrument was used to extract genomic DNA from frozen cell pellets. Using the immunoSEQ multiplex PCR assay, the TCRB and TCRAD loci were amplified from a standardized quantity of quality-controlled genomic DNA. The amplicons covered the V(D)J region and were long enough to include the CDR3 and to identify the V and J genes. The amplicons were sequenced on an Illumina platform via the commercial immunoSEQ service. Primer bias and sequencing errors were corrected using previously described methods, and TCRAD and TCRB definitions followed the IMGT database. immunoSEQ Analyzer 3.0 and VDJTools were used for repertoire analysis, which covered basic statistics, V/J segment usage, diversity estimates, rarefaction and pairwise overlap. Chao1, ChaoE, Efron-Thisted, Shannon and inverse Simpson indices were used to estimate diversity, which was also estimated on datasets down-sampled to the smallest sample. Repertoire overlap used strict matching of CDR3 nucleotide sequence, V gene and J gene, with Jaccard-based multidimensional scaling clustering. On average, roughly 890,000 unique TCRB clonotypes were obtained from thymus samples, compared with approximately 82,000 from blood samples.

The sequence joins TRBV28 to TRBJ1-2; TRBD1 is possibly the D segment (6 matching bases). The sequenced sample consisted of thymocytes. The TCR originated in a boy under three years old with a congenital heart defect. Donor details come from another sample of the same person, matched by shared clones. The CDR3 reads CASSFIRTVYGYTF. In nucleotide form, the sequence is TGTGCCAGCAGTTTTATCCGGACAGTCTATGGCTACACCTTC.